This entry describes one T cell receptor (beta chain). V was clipped by 0 bases and J by 5 bases; unmatched bases: 5. Germline V gene lookup returns CDR1 GTSNPN and CDR2 SVGIG (reference sequence). This CDR3 spans 14 amino acids. Expressed TCRB transcripts were sequenced because the entire RNA isolate underwent reverse transcription. Profiled with immunoSEQ multiplex PCR; TCRdb holds only in-frame clones, not every one. The sample gives roughly 400,000 clones, approximately 15% of which show up once; approximately 0.035% is in the top ten. The sample is drawn from a study of beta chain features in type 1 diabetes.

This rearrangement joins TRBV30 to TRBJ2-5; the match to TRBD2 covers 8 bases. This sequence originates from a man aged 25-45 years in good health. The sequenced material came from naive CD4+ T cells from blood. The CDR3 spells CAWSVNGREETQYF. CDR3 coding DNA: TGTGCCTGGAGTGTAAACGGGAGGGAGGAGACCCAGTACTTC.